Sequencing of this T cell receptor beta chain was carried out in a study of STAT3 mutations in large granular lymphocyte leukemia. Background on the study: Roughly 40% of treated T-LGLL patients showed hematologic response to immunosuppression.

Turning to this clone: Its antigen is undetermined.

Whole-study results and caveats: Some patients had persisting codominant clonotypes that could mask small clones. Clonal expansion was inferred from other time points because no sample existed at each clone's first appearance. Every T-cell large granular lymphocyte leukemia patient had at least one immunodominant TCR beta clonotype.

Clones were sequenced by immunoSEQ multiplex PCR, and TCRdb holds only the in-frame ones, with some missing. The table has 5,500 to 7,500 clones, about 35% seen once. Germline CDR1 and CDR2: LGHNT and FRNRAP. The ends were cut back, 6 bases at V and 3 bases at J, with 14 bases in the middle. The CDR3 is 14 residues long. J is TRBJ1-1 and V is TRBV12-5; D is ambiguous. The TCR sequence derives from a woman between 40 and 50 years old with T-cell large granular lymphocyte leukemia. Some clones in this sample may be carry-over from other donors' samples. Sequenced input: peripheral blood mononuclear cells. The chain's CDR3 is CASGQQRFDTEAFF. The DNA of the CDR3 is TGTGCTAGTGGCCAACAGAGGTTTGACACTGAAGCTTTCTTT.